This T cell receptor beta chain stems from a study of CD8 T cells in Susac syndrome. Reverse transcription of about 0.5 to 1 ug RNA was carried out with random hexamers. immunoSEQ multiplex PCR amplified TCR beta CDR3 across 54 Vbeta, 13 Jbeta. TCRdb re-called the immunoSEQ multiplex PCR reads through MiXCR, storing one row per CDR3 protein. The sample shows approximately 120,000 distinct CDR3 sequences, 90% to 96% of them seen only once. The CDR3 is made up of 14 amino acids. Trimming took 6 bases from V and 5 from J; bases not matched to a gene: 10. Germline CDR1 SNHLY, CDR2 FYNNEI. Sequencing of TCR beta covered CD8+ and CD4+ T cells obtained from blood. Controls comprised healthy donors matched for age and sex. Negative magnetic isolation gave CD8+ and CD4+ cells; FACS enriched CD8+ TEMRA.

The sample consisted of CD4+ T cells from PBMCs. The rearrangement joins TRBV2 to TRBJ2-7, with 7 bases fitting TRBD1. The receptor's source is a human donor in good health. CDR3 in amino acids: CASRPGWQGDEQYF. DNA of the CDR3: TGTGCCAGCAGGCCTGGATGGCAGGGGGACGAGCAGTACTTC. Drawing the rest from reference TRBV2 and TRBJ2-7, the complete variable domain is EPEVTQTPSHQVTQMGQEVILRCVPISNHLYFYWYRQILGQKVEFLVSFYNNEISEKSEIFDDQFSVERPDGSNFTLKIRSTKLEDSAMYFCASRPGWQGDEQYFGPGTRLTVT.